This entry features one T cell receptor beta chain sequence. What antigen it recognizes has not been identified. Base qualities are not at hand, and no much larger clone is one base apart. This specimen comes from a study of CD8 T cells in ankylosing spondylitis (dated by TCRdb to about 2017). For context, the study as a whole: The study set out to find disease-linked TCR variants by profiling T cell receptor beta repertoires in ankylosing spondylitis patients and healthy donors. The whole study cohort included 85 to 120 healthy donors and about two dozen ankylosing spondylitis patients. Peripheral blood was sampled, and synovial fluid was additionally collected from ankylosing spondylitis patients. Beyond this particular receptor, the publication reports: Some motif variants were previously reported in synovial fluid and blood of reactive arthritis patients, suggesting common disease-initiation mechanisms. The disease-linked clones were reported as significantly enriched in matched synovial fluid samples from ankylosing spondylitis patients. The disease-linked clones showed a CD8+ phenotype and occurred at relatively low frequencies in peripheral blood. A TCR beta motif of about 8 highly homologous amino acid variants appeared characteristic of blood from ankylosing spondylitis patients.

The listed sequencing device is Illumina HiSeq 2500. Quantitative 5'-RACE with molecular barcodes was the method used to prepare the TCR beta libraries. In the paper's pipeline: To identify disease-linked TCR variants, a new computational method was used, one built on a probabilistic model of VDJ rearrangement. TCRdb handled the public reads itself, with Q25 trimming in fastp and clone calling in MiXCR, and kept productive beta chains. Rows are unified per CDR3 protein, each entry keeping the most common DNA and genes. The V and J calls and clone size are TCRdb's, not the authors'. The sample table records roughly 370,000 distinct CDR3 sequences; more than 20% of these occur just once. Together, the top ten hold about 16% of the sample. The sequence was obtained from a male donor with ankylosing spondylitis. Material for sequencing was blood, either unsorted or a sorted T cell fraction (not recorded which).

In nucleotides, the sequence is TGTGCCAGCAGCCAAAATTTGAACACTGAAGCTTTCTTT. It encodes CASSQNLNTEAFF. The chain is made from TRBV14 and TRBJ1-1, with an unclear D gene assignment. The junction shows trimming of 2 bases on V and 0 bases on J, plus 4 bases between the germline ends. The CDR3 runs 13 amino acids, cysteine and phenylalanine included. Solely the CDR3 DNA is kept, with 39 bases framed from the first base. As encoded in the germline V gene, CDR1 is SGHDN while CDR2 is FVKESK.